This T cell receptor (beta chain) came from a study of OX40 agonist ivuxolimab in advanced cancers. At the level of the study: An agonistic anti-OX40 (CD134) antibody, ivuxolimab, was used to treat the patients. People who had prior anti-PD-1, anti-PD-L1 or anti-CTLA-4 therapy could take part, and around 40% had some. A male proportion of about 80% was recorded, with mean age 60 years and range about 20 to 79.

Profiled with immunoSEQ multiplex PCR; TCRdb holds only in-frame clones, not every one. There are more than 60,000 clones in the sample; approximately 94% occur only once, and around a fifth lies in the top ten. Germline CDR1 is MNHNS and CDR2 is SASEGT. The CDR3 is made up of 16 amino acids. Deletions cut 2 bases from V and 7 bases from J, with 21 bases between. This rearrangement joins TRBV6-1 to TRBJ2-7; D might be TRBD1 or TRBD2, each matching 5 bases. The sequence was obtained from an adult with an advanced solid tumor such as melanoma, head and neck, liver or kidney cancer. The input for sequencing was CD4+ or CD8+ T cells sorted from blood, taken in a trial of the OX40 agonist ivuxolimab. The CDR3 reads CASSEYGTSTTREQYF. Here the CDR3 DNA reads TGTGCCAGCAGTGAATATGGGACCTCTACTACCCGGGAGCAGTACTTC.